The 2 T cell receptor beta chains listed next were all sequenced from one sample in a study of low-dose radiotherapy and immunotherapy resistance in tumors. Noted time point: before trial treatment. cDNA synthesis used a TRAV/TRBV-specific primer set for both chains. The PCR that amplified TCRs ran for around 22 cycles, relying on a constant-region primer and a V-primer adapter. One entry per CDR3 protein results from TCRdb running MiXCR on the reads. The table records about 64,000 distinct CDR3 sequences, around a quarter of them present only once. The sequenced sample was PBMCs, obtained before treatment. All receptors derive from a male donor with rectosigmoid adenocarcinoma.

This clonotype was recorded at least ten times. The chain joins TRBV6-2 or TRBV6-3 to TRBJ2-1; a weak D match, TRBD2 (6 bases). Germline lookup yields CDR1 MNHEY and CDR2 SVGEGT. V shed 6 bases and J shed 4 bases, with 13 bases lying between them. This CDR3 comprises 14 residues. This chain's CDR3 is CASRGAGRYNEQFF. DNA of the CDR3: TGTGCCAGCAGAGGGGCGGGACGTTACAATGAGCAGTTCTTC.

The chain has TRBV11-1 and TRBJ2-1; perhaps TRBD2 as D (6 bases). Germline assignment: CDR1 SGHAT and CDR2 FQDESV (reference sequence). The V end was cut by 5 bases, the J end by 9 bases, with 11 bases between. The CDR3 is 12 amino acids. This CDR3 is CASSRQGGEQFF. The CDR3 region has the DNA TGTGCCAGCAGCCGTCAGGGAGGTGAGCAGTTCTTC.